This entry is about one TCR beta chain. Antigen specificity is unknown. Amplification of TCR beta CDR3 regions used RNA as the template. Initially, a first-round RT-PCR of the TCR CDR3 employed the HTBI primer set. TCRdb ran MiXCR on the multiplex PCR reads and lists one entry per CDR3 protein. Here the sample spans some 530,000 distinct CDR3 sequences, about 22% being singletons. Germline CDR1 reads MDHEN; CDR2 reads SYDVKM. The J segment lost 4 bases and the V segment lost 9 bases, leaving 16 bases of the junction unmatched. There are 16 residues in the CDR3. These data come from a study of T cells in Graves' hyperthyroidism and ophthalmopathy. Reasons for excluding patients were uncontrolled infection, other autoimmune disease, pregnancy or lactation. An approximately 10 ml volume of fresh peripheral blood provided the PBMCs. Study outcomes and limitations: Stable hyperthyroidism was told apart from ophthalmopathy by a model built on 13 V-J features. Blood also showed most of the thyroid clonotypes that were expanded above 0.001.

This TCR came from a woman in her 70s with Graves' ophthalmopathy. The sequenced sample was blood. The rearrangement uses TRBV28 and TRBJ2-7, with 9 bases fitting TRBD2. CDR3 amino acids: CASIPLGTSFGYEQYF. The CDR3 region has the DNA TGTGCCAGTATCCCTTTGGGGACTAGCTTTGGGTACGAGCAGTACTTC.